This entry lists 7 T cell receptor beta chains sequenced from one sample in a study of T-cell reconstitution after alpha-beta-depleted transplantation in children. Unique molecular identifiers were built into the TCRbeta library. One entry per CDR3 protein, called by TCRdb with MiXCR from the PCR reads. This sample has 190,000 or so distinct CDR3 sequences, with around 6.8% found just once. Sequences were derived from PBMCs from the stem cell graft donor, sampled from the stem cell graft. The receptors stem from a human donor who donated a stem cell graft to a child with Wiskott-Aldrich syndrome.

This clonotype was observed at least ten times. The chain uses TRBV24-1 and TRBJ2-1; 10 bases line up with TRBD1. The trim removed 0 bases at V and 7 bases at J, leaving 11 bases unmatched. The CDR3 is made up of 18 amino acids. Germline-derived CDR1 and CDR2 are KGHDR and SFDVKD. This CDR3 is CATSDLGSSGQGGNEQFF. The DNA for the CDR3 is TGTGCCACCAGTGATTTGGGATCGTCAGGACAGGGGGGGAATGAGCAGTTCTTC.

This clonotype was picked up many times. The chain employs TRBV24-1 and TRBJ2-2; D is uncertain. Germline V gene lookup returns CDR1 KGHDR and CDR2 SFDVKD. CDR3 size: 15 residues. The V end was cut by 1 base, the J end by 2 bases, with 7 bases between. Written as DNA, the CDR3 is TGTGCCACCAGTGATTTCCCGCCTAACACCGGGGAGCTGTTTTTT. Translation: CATSDFPPNTGELFF.

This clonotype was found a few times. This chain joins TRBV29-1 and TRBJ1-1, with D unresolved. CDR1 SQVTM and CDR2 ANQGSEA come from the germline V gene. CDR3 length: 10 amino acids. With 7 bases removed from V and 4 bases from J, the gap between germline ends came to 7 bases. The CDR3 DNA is TGCAGCGCCGGAGGCACTGAAGCTTTCTTT. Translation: CSAGGTEAFF. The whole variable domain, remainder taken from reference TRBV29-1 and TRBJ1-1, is SAVISQKPSRDICQRGTSLTIQCQVDSQVTMMFWYRQQPGQSLTLIATANQGSEATYESGFVIDKFPISRPNLTFSTLTVSNMSPEDSSIYLCSAGGTEAFFGQGTRLTVV.

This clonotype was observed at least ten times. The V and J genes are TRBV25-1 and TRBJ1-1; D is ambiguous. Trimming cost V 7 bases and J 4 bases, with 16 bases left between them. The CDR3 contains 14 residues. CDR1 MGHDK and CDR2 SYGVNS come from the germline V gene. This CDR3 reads CASTPPGFGTEAFF. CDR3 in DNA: TGTGCCAGCACCCCCCCGGGGTTCGGCACTGAAGCTTTCTTT.

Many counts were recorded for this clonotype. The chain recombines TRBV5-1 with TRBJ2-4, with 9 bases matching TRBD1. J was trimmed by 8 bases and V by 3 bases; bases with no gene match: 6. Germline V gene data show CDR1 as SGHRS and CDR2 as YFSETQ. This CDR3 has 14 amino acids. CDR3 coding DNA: TGCGCCAGCAGCTCACAGGGGGCCGGGGACATTCAGTACTTC. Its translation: CASSSQGAGDIQYF.

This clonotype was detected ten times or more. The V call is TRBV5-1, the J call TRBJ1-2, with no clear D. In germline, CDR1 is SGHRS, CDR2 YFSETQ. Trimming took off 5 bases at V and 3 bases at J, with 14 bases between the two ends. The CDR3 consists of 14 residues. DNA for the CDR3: TGCGCCAGCAGGCACCGGGAGGCGGACTATGGCTACACCTTC. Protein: CASRHREADYGYTF.

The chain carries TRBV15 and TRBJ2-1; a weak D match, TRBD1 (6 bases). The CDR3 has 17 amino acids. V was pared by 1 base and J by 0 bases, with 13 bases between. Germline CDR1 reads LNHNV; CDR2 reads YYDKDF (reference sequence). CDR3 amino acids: CATSRGGLRDSYNEQFF. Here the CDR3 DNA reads TGTGCCACCAGCAGAGGGGGGCTTAGGGACTCCTACAATGAGCAGTTCTTC.